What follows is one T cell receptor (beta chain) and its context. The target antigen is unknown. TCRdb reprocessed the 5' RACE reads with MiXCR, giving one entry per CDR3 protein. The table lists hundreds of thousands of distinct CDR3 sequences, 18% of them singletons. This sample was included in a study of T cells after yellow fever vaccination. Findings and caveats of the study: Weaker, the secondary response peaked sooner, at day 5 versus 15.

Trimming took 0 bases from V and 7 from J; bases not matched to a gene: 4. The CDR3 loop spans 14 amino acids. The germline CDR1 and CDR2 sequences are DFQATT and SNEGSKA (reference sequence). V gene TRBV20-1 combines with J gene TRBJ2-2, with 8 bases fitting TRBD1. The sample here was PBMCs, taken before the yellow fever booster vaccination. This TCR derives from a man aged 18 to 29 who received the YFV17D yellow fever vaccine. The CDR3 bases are TGCAGTGCTAGAGAGGGACAGGAGTTCGGGGAGCTGTTTTTT. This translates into CSAREGQEFGELFF.